This TCR beta chain came from a study of blood T cell repertoires in COVID-19. Study information: Sites in the United States, Italy and Spain provided acute and convalescent COVID-19 samples. The analysed material was cDNA or gDNA that came from T cells, B-cell-depleted T cells, or PBMCs.

Per the germline V gene, CDR1 is LNHDA and CDR2 is SQIVND (reference sequence). The germline V and J ends were trimmed by 3 bases and 8 bases, with 13 bases remaining between them. The CDR3 contains 14 residues. Authors' data handling: Estimates of nucleated cell counts were drawn from the amplification of reference gene primers. The table came from immunoSEQ multiplex PCR; TCRdb's copy has only in-frame clones and leaves some out. From that table come the V and J calls and clone size; the DNA was used to work out D and trimming. Of 130,000 to 150,000 clones in the sample, roughly 86% were seen once.

The specimen sequenced was peripheral blood. This receptor was obtained from a man between 65 and 85 years old with acute or convalescent COVID-19. The chain has TRBV19 and TRBJ1-4; D is perhaps TRBD1 (5 bases). CDR3 loop: CASSIQDQGEKLFF. The CDR3 DNA reads TGTGCCAGTAGTATCCAAGACCAGGGCGAAAAACTGTTTTTT.